These 3 T cell receptor beta chains share one sample of origin, sequenced in a study of T cell responses to AZD1222 COVID-19 vaccine. Here immunoSEQ multiplex PCR was the method, and the copy in TCRdb shows in-frame clones only, minus some. The profile shows roughly 150,000 clones, roughly 91% of them singletons. The specimen comprised peripheral blood, sampled 28 days after the second AZD1222 dose. The receptors originated from an adult who received the AZD1222 COVID-19 vaccine.

The chain has TRBV11-1 and TRBJ1-1; TRBD1 matches at 8 bases. Trimming took 8 bases from V and 10 from J; bases not matched to a gene: 6. CDR1 and CDR2 (germline): SGHAT, FQDESV (reference sequence). The CDR3 covers 11 residues. The CDR3 reads CASGEQGGAFF. The CDR3 bases are TGTGCCAGCGGGGAACAGGGGGGAGCTTTCTTT.

CDR3 protein: CAIRGGASGSTDTQYF. In nucleotides, the CDR3 is TGTGCCATCCGGGGGGGGGCTAGCGGAAGCACAGATACGCAGTATTTT. The chain has TRBV10-3 and TRBJ2-3; 8 nucleotides align to TRBD2. The CDR3 extends over 16 amino acids. From germline, CDR1 is ENHRY and CDR2 SYGVKD. V shed 8 bases, J shed 0 bases, and the junction held 10 bases outside the gene matches.

The CDR3 is CASSPLGDRNQPQHF. CDR3 sequence (DNA): TGTGCCAGCAGCCCTCTGGGGGACCGCAATCAGCCCCAGCATTTT. This sequence joins TRBV7-8 and TRBJ1-5, with D possibly matching TRBD1 (5 bases). Trimming cost V 5 bases and J 2 bases, with 13 bases left between them. The length of the CDR3 is 15 residues. Looked up from germline, CDR1 is SGHVS and CDR2 is FQNEAQ. Looking up the rest from reference TRBV7-8 and TRBJ1-5 gives the full variable domain: GAGVSQSPRYKVAKRGQDVALRCDPISGHVSLFWYQQALGQGPEFLTYFQNEAQLDKSGLPSDRFFAERPEGSVSTLKIQRTQQEDSAVYLCASSPLGDRNQPQHFGDGTRLSIL.